Following are 10 T cell receptor beta chains from one sample sequenced in a study of T cell changes during pregnancy in multiple sclerosis. The data were produced by immunoSEQ multiplex PCR, yet TCRdb's version contains in-frame clones alone and is incomplete. The sample has 45,000 to 70,000 clones; 92% are singletons. The input for sequencing was peripheral blood, taken in the third trimester of pregnancy. Receptors originate from a female donor in good health, enrolled as a control in a pregnancy study.

The chain carries TRBV7-8 and TRBJ1-1; unclear D gene. The CDR3 has 16 residues. V was shortened by 5 bases and J by 1 base, with 17 bases between the two germline ends. In germline, CDR1 is SGHVS, CDR2 FQNEAQ. Here the CDR3 reads CASSPYSSQRNTEAFF. In nucleotides, the CDR3 is TGTGCCAGCAGCCCGTATTCAAGCCAAAGGAACACTGAAGCTTTCTTT.

This clone has only one observation. The chain joins TRBV14 to TRBJ1-4; D is uncertain. Trimming cost V 4 bases and J 4 bases, with 7 bases left between them. The CDR3 covers 13 residues. Germline V gene data show CDR1 as SGHDN and CDR2 as FVKESK. The CDR3 DNA sequence: TGTGCCAGCAGCCGAGGGTTTAATGAAAAACTGTTTTTT. Amino acids: CASSRGFNEKLFF.

V and J are TRBV5-5 and TRBJ2-7; 13 nucleotides agree with TRBD2. Trimming at V came to 4 bases and at J to 3 bases, leaving 4 bases not matched to a gene. The CDR3 totals 15 residues. The V gene's germline CDR1 is SGHKS and CDR2 YYEKEE (reference sequence). CDR3 amino acids: CASSLGLAGIYEQYF. CDR3 nucleotide sequence: TGTGCCAGCAGCCTGGGACTAGCGGGAATCTACGAGCAGTACTTC. The full variable domain, in which reference TRBV5-5 and TRBJ2-7 provide the parts outside the CDR3, is DAGVTQSPTHLIKTRGQQVTLRCSPISGHKSVSWYQQVLGQGPQFIFQYYEKEERGRGNFPDRFSARQFPNYSSELNVNALLLGDSALYLCASSLGLAGIYEQYFGPGTRLTVT.

This clone was seen a single time. The rearrangement links TRBV29-1 to TRBJ2-1; TRBD2 agrees at 10 bases. The CDR3 is 15 amino acids. The junction had 7 bases not matched to a gene; V was cut back by 0 bases and J by 8 bases. The germline CDR1 and CDR2 sequences are SQVTM and ANQGSEA. CDR3 sequence (DNA): TGCAGCGTTGAAGATTGGGCTAGCGGGAGCTATGAGCAGTTCTTC. Translated, it gives CSVEDWASGSYEQFF.

The rearrangement uses TRBV4-3 and TRBJ1-2, with a possible D match to TRBD1 (6 bases). The germline gives CDR1 LGHNA, CDR2 YSLEER. The CDR3 runs 13 residues. The V and J ends lost 6 bases and 6 bases respectively, with 14 bases between them. The CDR3 DNA is TGCGCCAGCAGTCAGGGGTCCCTACATGGCTACACCTTC. This translates into CASSQGSLHGYTF.

V is TRBV27 and J is TRBJ2-3, with 10 bases fitting TRBD1. Looked up from germline, CDR1 is MNHEY and CDR2 is SMNVEV (reference sequence). The CDR3 length is 17 residues. Trimming took 6 bases from V and 0 from J; bases not matched to a gene: 9. The CDR3 sequence is CASRYTPGQGSTDTQYF. The CDR3 region has the DNA TGTGCCAGCAGATACACCCCGGGACAGGGGAGCACAGATACGCAGTATTTT.

V is TRBV28 and J is TRBJ2-3, with a tentative D call TRBD2 (6 bases). Between the trimmed V and J ends, which lost 6 bases and 6 bases, there was a span of 10 bases. The CDR3 has 12 residues. Germline assignment: CDR1 MDHEN and CDR2 SYDVKM. CDR3: CASRIRGDTQYF. The CDR3, as DNA: TGTGCCAGCAGGATTCGGGGGGATACGCAGTATTTT.

The rearrangement links TRBV5-4 to TRBJ2-1, with TRBD2 matching over 7 bases. The V and J ends lost 0 bases and 8 bases, in that order; junction bases with no gene match: 8. The CDR3 is made up of 15 amino acids. CDR1 SGHNT and CDR2 YYREEE come from the germline V gene (reference sequence). CDR3 nucleotide sequence: TGTGCCAGCAGCTTGGGGCTAGCGGTGAACGATGAGCAGTTCTTC. It encodes CASSLGLAVNDEQFF.

The CDR3 DNA follows: TGTGCCAGCAGTTACTCGGCGGATGATTCCTACGAGCAGTACTTC. Encoded protein: CASSYSADDSYEQYF. The V call is TRBV6-5, the J call TRBJ2-7; D uncertain. CDR3 length: 15 amino acids. V dropped 0 bases and J dropped 1 base, with 10 bases sitting between them. CDR1 and CDR2 from the germline V gene are MNHEY and SVGAGI.

The gene calls are TRBV5-4 and TRBJ1-1; 9 bases align to TRBD1. This CDR3 has 15 residues. Trimming took 2 bases from V and 3 from J; bases not matched to a gene: 5. Per germline, CDR1 SGHNT and CDR2 YYREEE (reference sequence). CDR3 protein: CASSFGTGRDTEAFF. The CDR3 bases are TGTGCCAGCAGCTTCGGGACAGGGAGGGACACTGAAGCTTTCTTT.